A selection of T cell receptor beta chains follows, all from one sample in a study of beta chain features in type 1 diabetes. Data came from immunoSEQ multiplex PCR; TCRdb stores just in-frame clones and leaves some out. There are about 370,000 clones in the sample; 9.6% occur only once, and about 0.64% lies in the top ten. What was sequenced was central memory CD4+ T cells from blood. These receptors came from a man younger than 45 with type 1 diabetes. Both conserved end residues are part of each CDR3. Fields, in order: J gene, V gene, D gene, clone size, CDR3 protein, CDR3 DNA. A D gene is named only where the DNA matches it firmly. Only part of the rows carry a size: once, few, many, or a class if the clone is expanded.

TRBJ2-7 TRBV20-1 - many CSARLIYEQYF TGCAGTGCTAGGCTTATCTACGAGCAGTACTTC
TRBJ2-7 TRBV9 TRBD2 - CASSVGTSYEQYF TGTGCCAGCAGCGTAGGGACTAGCTACGAGCAGTACTTC
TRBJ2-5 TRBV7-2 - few CASSLRQLQETQYF TGTGCCAGCAGCCTTCGACAGCTCCAAGAGACCCAGTACTTC
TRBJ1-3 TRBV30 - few CAWSHTGSHSGNTIYF TGTGCCTGGAGTCACACCGGGAGCCACTCTGGAAACACCATATATTTT
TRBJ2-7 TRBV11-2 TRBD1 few CASMPGGQGAREQYF TGTGCCAGCATGCCCGGTGGACAGGGGGCGCGGGAGCAGTACTTC
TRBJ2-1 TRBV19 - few CASIQGSQYNEQFF TGTGCCAGTATCCAGGGGTCCCAGTACAATGAGCAGTTCTTC
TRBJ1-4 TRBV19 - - CASRDFLNEKLVF TGTGCCAGTAGGGACTTCTTAAATGAAAAACTGGTTTTT
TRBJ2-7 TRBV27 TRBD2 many CASRAVLASSYEQYF TGTGCCAGCAGGGCCGTACTAGCGTCCTCCTACGAGCAGTACTTC
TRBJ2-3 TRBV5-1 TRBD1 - CASSWGQLTDTQYF TGCGCCAGCAGCTGGGGACAGCTCACAGATACGCAGTATTTT
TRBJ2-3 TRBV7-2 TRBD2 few CASIENAGGGPDTQYF TGTGCCAGCATTGAGAACGCGGGAGGGGGTCCGGATACGCAGTATTTT
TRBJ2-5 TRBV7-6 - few CASSFQGGTQYF TGTGCCAGCAGTTTTCAGGGGGGGACCCAGTACTTC
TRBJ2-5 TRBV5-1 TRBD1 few CASSAGQGIGETQYF TGCGCCAGCAGCGCGGGACAGGGGATCGGAGAGACCCAGTACTTC
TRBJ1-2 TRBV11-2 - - CASSSGQNYGYTF TGTGCCAGCAGCTCAGGACAGAACTATGGCTACACCTTC
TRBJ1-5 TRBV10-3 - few CAISGDMAFGPQHF TGTGCCATCAGTGGGGACATGGCCTTCGGACCCCAGCATTTT
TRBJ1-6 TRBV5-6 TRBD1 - CASSGGQGRSPLHF TGTGCCAGCAGCGGAGGACAGGGGCGGTCACCCCTCCACTTT
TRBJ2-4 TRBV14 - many CASSQAGTFQYF TGTGCCAGCAGCCAAGCGGGGACTTTCCAATACTTC
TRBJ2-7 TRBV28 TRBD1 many CASRRHGTGVPTYEQYF TGTGCCAGCAGGAGACACGGGACAGGGGTACCTACCTACGAGCAGTACTTC
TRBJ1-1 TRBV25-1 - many CASTSQLMNTEAFF TGTGCCAGCACGTCTCAGCTAATGAACACTGAAGCTTTCTTT
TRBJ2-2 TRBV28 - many CASSFNSGNTGELFF TGTGCCAGCAGTTTCAATAGCGGGAACACCGGGGAGCTGTTTTTT
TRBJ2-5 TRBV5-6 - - CASSFPIDQGRQETQYF TGTGCCAGCAGCTTTCCTATCGACCAGGGGCGCCAAGAGACCCAGTACTTC
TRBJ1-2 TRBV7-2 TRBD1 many CASTLGQGGRYGYTF TGTGCCAGCACCCTCGGACAGGGAGGGCGGTATGGCTACACCTTC
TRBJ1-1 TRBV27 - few CASSRGGEAFF TGTGCCAGCAGCCGAGGGGGTGAAGCTTTCTTT
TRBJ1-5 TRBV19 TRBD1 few CASNPTGGSSNQPQHF TGTGCCAGTAACCCGACAGGGGGAAGTAGCAATCAGCCCCAGCATTTT
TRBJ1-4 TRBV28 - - CASGPRDLREKLFF TGTGCCAGCGGGCCACGGGATCTGAGGGAAAAACTGTTTTTT
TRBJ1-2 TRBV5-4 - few CASSFGLANYGYTF TGTGCCAGCAGCTTCGGTCTCGCTAACTATGGCTACACCTTC
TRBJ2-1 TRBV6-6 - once CASSSRISSYNEQFF TGTGCCAGCAGTTCCAGGATTAGCTCCTACAATGAGCAGTTCTTC
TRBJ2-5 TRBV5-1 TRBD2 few CASSLAGGQETQYF TGCGCCAGCAGCTTGGCCGGGGGGCAAGAGACCCAGTACTTC
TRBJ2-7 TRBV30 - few CAWSVQTYEQYF TGTGCCTGGAGTGTCCAGACCTACGAGCAGTACTTC
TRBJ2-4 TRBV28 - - CASSFSGTSYIQYF TGTGCCAGCAGTTTTTCAGGTACCTCCTACATTCAGTACTTC
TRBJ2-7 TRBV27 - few CASTRTGTSGYEQYF TGTGCCAGCACGCGGACAGGGACTAGTGGCTACGAGCAGTACTTC
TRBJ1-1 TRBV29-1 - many CSVDGRTNTEAFF TGCAGCGTTGATGGCAGGACGAACACTGAAGCTTTCTTT
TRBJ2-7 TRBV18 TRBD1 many CASSPGDRELEQYF TGTGCCAGCTCACCGGGGGACAGGGAACTCGAGCAGTACTTC
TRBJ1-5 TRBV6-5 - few CASSYTGVDQPQHF TGTGCCAGCAGTTACACCGGAGTTGATCAGCCCCAGCATTTT
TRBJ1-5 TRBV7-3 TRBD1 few CARRPSDRGSNQPQHF TGTGCCAGGCGCCCCTCTGACAGGGGGAGCAATCAGCCCCAGCATTTT
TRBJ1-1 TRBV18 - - CASSPPGEGDTEAFF TGTGCCAGCTCACCACCGGGAGAAGGGGACACTGAAGCTTTCTTT
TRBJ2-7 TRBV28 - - CASSFEPGSFLSYEQYF TGTGCCAGCAGTTTCGAACCGGGATCCTTCCTCTCCTACGAGCAGTACTTC
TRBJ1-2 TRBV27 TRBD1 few CASSSLKSDRGHGYTF TGTGCCAGCAGTAGCCTTAAAAGCGACAGGGGGCATGGCTACACCTTC
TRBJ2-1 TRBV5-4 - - CASSLYLRGGTNEQFF TGTGCCAGCAGCTTGTACCTCAGGGGAGGGACAAATGAGCAGTTCTTC
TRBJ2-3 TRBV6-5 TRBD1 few CATWTGSTDTQYF TGTGCCACATGGACAGGGAGCACAGATACGCAGTATTTT
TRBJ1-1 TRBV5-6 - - CASTPRGVNTEAFF TGTGCCAGCACCCCAAGGGGGGTGAACACTGAAGCTTTCTTT
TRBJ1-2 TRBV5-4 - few CASSQDANGDYGYTF TGTGCCAGCAGCCAAGACGCAAACGGGGATTATGGCTACACCTTC
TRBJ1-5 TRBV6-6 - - CASSYEGRPQHF TGTGCCAGCAGTTACGAGGGACGGCCCCAGCATTTT
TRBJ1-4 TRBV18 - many CASSPRQPQGEKLFF TGTGCCAGCTCACCACGGCAACCCCAAGGGGAAAAACTGTTTTTT
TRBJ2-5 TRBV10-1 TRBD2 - CASSWTSGSTETQYF TGCGCCAGCAGTTGGACTAGCGGGAGTACGGAGACCCAGTACTTC
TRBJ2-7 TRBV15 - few CATSREQSSYEQYF TGTGCCACCAGCAGAGAACAGTCCTCCTACGAGCAGTACTTC
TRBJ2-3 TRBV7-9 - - CASSLGLAIDTQYF TGTGCCAGCAGCTTAGGGCTAGCGATAGATACGCAGTATTTT
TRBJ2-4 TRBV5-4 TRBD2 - CASSPLTSGLGNIQYF TGTGCCAGCAGCCCCTTAACTAGCGGGCTTGGGAACATTCAGTACTTC
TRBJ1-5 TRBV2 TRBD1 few CASGTGFRQPQHF TGTGCCAGCGGGACAGGGTTTCGTCAGCCCCAGCATTTT
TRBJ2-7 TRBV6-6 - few CASRMGGRSYEQYF TGTGCCAGCAGGATGGGAGGCAGGTCCTACGAGCAGTACTTC
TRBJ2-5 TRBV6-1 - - CASRKWETQYF TGTGCCAGCAGGAAGTGGGAGACCCAGTACTTC
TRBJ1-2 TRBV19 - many CASSEQGYYGYTF TGTGCCAGTAGTGAACAGGGATACTATGGCTACACCTTC